The 20 T cell receptor beta chains below all came from one sample that was sequenced in a study of cytotoxic CD8 clonotypes in ibrutinib-treated CLL. TCRdb's table, derived via immunoSEQ multiplex PCR, lists solely in-frame clones and lacks some. The data hold about 310,000 clones, with roughly 80% observed a single time. Sequenced here: PBMCs, sampled before ibrutinib treatment. Every receptor here comes from a human donor with chronic lymphocytic leukemia.

This rearrangement joins TRBV25-1 to TRBJ2-3, with D perhaps being TRBD1 or TRBD2 (5 bases each). Looked up from germline, CDR1 is MGHDK and CDR2 is SYGVNS. The CDR3 extends over 17 amino acids. Between the trimmed V and J ends, which lost 4 bases and 6 bases, there was a span of 23 bases. CDR3 coding DNA: TGTGCCAGCAGTGGCGGCCCCGGGGCCCTCGAGGACGATACGCAGTATTTT. Amino acids: CASSGGPGALEDDTQYF.

The chain has TRBV5-1 and TRBJ1-2; possibly TRBD1 for D (6 bases). The CDR3 length is 15 residues. Trimming took off 4 bases at V and 7 bases at J, with 20 bases between the two ends. Germline V CDR1 and CDR2: SGHRS, YFSETQ. In DNA, the CDR3 is TGCGCCAGCAGCCCGGCGGGGGGGCACGAAGGTGGCTACACCTTC. Its protein product is CASSPAGGHEGGYTF.

The chain uses TRBV7-6 and TRBJ2-3, with D tentatively TRBD2 (7 bases). V lost 0 bases to trimming and J lost 5 bases, with 15 bases between them. CDR1 and CDR2 (germline): SGHVS, FNYEAQ. The CDR3 extends over 16 amino acids. CDR3 sequence reads: CASSLAGGAVGDTQYF. CDR3 in DNA: TGTGCCAGCAGCTTAGCTGGGGGGGCGGTTGGAGATACGCAGTATTTT.

The CDR3 reads CASSFQNTDTEAFF. CDR3 bases: TGCGCCAGCAGCTTCCAAAATACGGACACTGAAGCTTTCTTT. The chain couples TRBV5-1 to TRBJ1-1; no clear D gene. CDR1 is SGHRS, CDR2 YFSETQ, per germline. V lost 2 bases, J lost 3 bases, and 11 bases lay in between. This CDR3 is 14 amino acids long.

This chain joins TRBV18 and TRBJ1-5, with no clear D. Trimming cost V 2 bases and J 1 base, with 9 bases left between them. The CDR3 is 15 residues long. Germline values: CDR1 KGHSH, CDR2 LQKENI. The CDR3 DNA follows: TGTGCCAGCTCACCAGGGGAGGGCAGCAATCAGCCCCAGCATTTT. It yields the protein CASSPGEGSNQPQHF.

Here the CDR3 DNA reads TGTGCCAGCAGCGCGGGACTAGCGGTTTCCTACAATGAGCAGTTCTTC. It translates to CASSAGLAVSYNEQFF. The V call is TRBV4-2, the J call TRBJ2-1; the match to TRBD2 covers 11 bases. The V and J ends lost 5 bases and 1 base, in that order; junction bases with no gene match: 4. Germline V lookup: CDR1 LGHNA, CDR2 YNFKEQ. This CDR3 region has 16 residues.

At least ten counts were recorded for this clone. The chain links TRBV2 to TRBJ2-1; D remains unclear. Germline V lookup: CDR1 SNHLY, CDR2 FYNNEI. V was clipped by 7 bases and J by 5 bases, with 24 bases between them. The CDR3 spans 17 residues. CDR3 protein: CASIRTQRGSLHNEQFF. CDR3 bases: TGTGCCAGCATTCGGACGCAAAGAGGTTCCTTGCACAATGAGCAGTTCTTC.

The chain uses TRBV19 and TRBJ2-7; no clear D. Trimming took 3 bases from V and 0 from J, leaving 12 bases between them. This CDR3 region has 15 residues. Germline V lookup: CDR1 LNHDA, CDR2 SQIVND (reference sequence). The CDR3 DNA sequence: TGTGCCAGTAGTATGACCACGCAGGCCTCCTACGAGCAGTACTTC. Its translation is CASSMTTQASYEQYF.

The chain recombines TRBV5-3 with TRBJ2-7; 8 bases match TRBD2. TRBV5-3 is annotated as an ORF whose role is uncertain. This CDR3 spans 15 amino acids. Trimming removed 1 base from V and 5 bases from J; junction bases left unmatched: 8. For the CDR3, the DNA is TGTGCCAGAAGCTTGAGTCGGGAGGGGAGTAACGAGCAGTACTTC. It yields the protein CARSLSREGSNEQYF.

V gene TRBV10-1 combines with J gene TRBJ1-1, with D maybe TRBD1 (5 bases). In germline, CDR1 is WNHNN, CDR2 SYGVQD (reference sequence). The V end was cut by 0 bases, the J end by 0 bases, with 14 bases between. This CDR3 is built from 17 residues. CDR3 nucleotides: TGCGCCAGCAGTGAGTCGGGGCAGGGCTGGATGAACACTGAAGCTTTCTTT. This encodes CASSESGQGWMNTEAFF.

The CDR3 here is CASSPAEGTTNEKLFF. DNA of the CDR3: TGTGCCAGCTCACCGGCGGAGGGAACAACTAATGAAAAACTGTTTTTT. The J gene is TRBJ1-4, the V gene TRBV18; D ambiguous. With 3 bases removed from V and 0 bases from J, the gap between germline ends came to 11 bases. Germline assignment: CDR1 KGHSH and CDR2 LQKENI. The CDR3 is made up of 16 amino acids.

J is TRBJ2-6 and V is TRBV18; D gene uncertain. CDR3 size: 14 residues. Germline lookup yields CDR1 KGHSH and CDR2 LQKENI. The germline V and J ends were trimmed by 8 bases and 0 bases, with 8 bases remaining between them. CDR3 nucleotide sequence: TGTGCCAGCGCGGAGAGCTCTGGGGCCAACGTCCTGACTTTC. Protein: CASAESSGANVLTF.

J is TRBJ2-5 and V is TRBV6-6; tentatively, D is TRBD2 (5 bases). The CDR3 spans 15 residues. The germline gives CDR1 MNHNY, CDR2 SVGAGI (reference sequence). V lost 5 bases and J lost 2, with 15 bases in between. The CDR3 bases are TGTGCCAGCAGTCTGGAGCTAGCTAGACAAGAGACCCAGTACTTC. Translation: CASSLELARQETQYF.

This chain links TRBV10-3 with TRBJ2-1; maybe TRBD1 (6 bases). V dropped 5 bases and J dropped 4 bases, with 18 bases sitting between them. This CDR3 is built from 16 residues. Germline assignment: CDR1 ENHRY and CDR2 SYGVKD. The CDR3 loop reads CAISPPSRGGYNEQFF. The CDR3 DNA reads as TGTGCCATCAGTCCTCCAAGCAGGGGTGGGTACAATGAGCAGTTCTTC.

V is TRBV6-5 and J is TRBJ2-3; D is unresolved. The CDR3 runs to 13 residues. V lost 2 bases and J lost 6, with 9 bases in between. The germline gives CDR1 MNHEY, CDR2 SVGAGI. The CDR3 is CASSYRGADTQYF. The CDR3 DNA reads as TGTGCCAGCAGTTACAGAGGTGCGGATACGCAGTATTTT.

The chain has TRBV6-5 and TRBJ1-2, with D maybe TRBD1 (5 bases). This CDR3 comprises 14 residues. The germline V gene encodes CDR1 MNHEY and CDR2 SVGAGI. Trimming removed 6 bases from V and 0 bases from J, with 11 bases in between. The CDR3 reads CASRRGGPNYGYTF. CDR3 sequence (DNA): TGTGCCAGCAGAAGGGGAGGGCCTAACTATGGCTACACCTTC.

The chain carries TRBV5-1 and TRBJ2-1; 8 bases are shared with TRBD2. Germline CDR1 is SGHRS and CDR2 is YFSETQ. V was clipped by 4 bases and J by 4 bases; unmatched bases: 10. This CDR3 has 16 amino acids. CDR3 region: CASSITGTRGYNEQFF. Here the CDR3 DNA reads TGCGCCAGCAGCATAACCGGGACTAGAGGTTACAATGAGCAGTTCTTC.

The rearrangement joins TRBV7-2 to TRBJ2-4; D ambiguous. Per the germline V gene, CDR1 is SGHTA and CDR2 is FQGNSA. The ends were cut back, 5 bases at V and 0 bases at J, with 11 bases in the middle. The CDR3 length is 15 residues. The CDR3 coding sequence is TGTGCCAGCAGCCCCATCCTTCTAGCCAAAAACATTCAGTACTTC. Protein product: CASSPILLAKNIQYF.

V usage is TRBV6-5 and J usage is TRBJ2-7; 8 bases match TRBD1. The CDR3 length is 14 residues. From germline, CDR1 is MNHEY and CDR2 SVGAGI. The V gene end was trimmed by 4 bases and the J gene end by 7 bases; junction bases not matched to a gene: 9. The CDR3 DNA sequence: TGTGCCAGCAGTTCCGGACAGGGCGCGCGGGAGCAGTACTTC. Translation: CASSSGQGAREQYF.

This clone was recorded a few times. The rearrangement uses TRBV4-2 and TRBJ2-2, with D unclear. Germline lookup yields CDR1 LGHNA and CDR2 YNFKEQ. The ends were cut back, 0 bases at V and 5 bases at J, with 13 bases in the middle. CDR3 length: 16 amino acids. Written as DNA, the CDR3 is TGTGCCAGCAGCCAAGATGACTCCACGAGGACCGGGGAGCTGTTTTTT. This sequence encodes CASSQDDSTRTGELFF.